One T cell receptor beta chain is described in this entry. Its antigen remains unidentified. This specimen comes from a study of T cell repertoires in ileal Crohn's disease. Study-level information: Every patient was operated on for stricturing (roughly 61%) or penetrating (roughly 39%) complications. Findings of the study overall: Endoscopic recurrence occurred in every patient whose clonality exceeded 26.8%. Mucosal expansions were suggested to be mainly CD8 T cells.

Trimming took off 0 bases at V and 9 bases at J, with 13 bases between the two ends. Germline V gene data show CDR1 as SGDLS and CDR2 as YYNGEE. The CDR3 totals 15 residues. Included were adult ileal or ileocolonic Crohn's patients indicated for ileocolonic resection. Method: immunoSEQ multiplex PCR; TCRdb's copy keeps in-frame clones and lacks some. The sample consists of some 7,000 clones, around three quarters of them appearing once. The chain links TRBV9 to TRBJ1-6; TRBD1 might be the D (5 bases). This clonotype was sampled from an adult with Crohn's disease. Sequencing was performed on ileal tissue. CDR3 in DNA: TGTGCCAGCAGCGTAGGGAGCCAGGGTACTTCACCCCTCCACTTT. Its protein is CASSVGSQGTSPLHF.